This paragraph reports one T cell receptor beta chain. The data originate from a study of CD8 T cells in Susac syndrome. Study context: When blood was drawn, the patients with Susac syndrome were therapy-naive, on corticosteroids, or on intravenous immunoglobulin alone.

With random hexamers, roughly 0.5 to 1 ug RNA was reverse transcribed. One entry per CDR3 protein results from TCRdb running MiXCR on the immunoSEQ multiplex PCR reads. Here the sample spans about 94,000 distinct CDR3 sequences, just under 95% being singletons. TCR beta from blood CD8+ and CD4+ T cells was sequenced. TEMRA cells were FACS-enriched and CD8+ and CD4+ T cells negatively isolated. Sequencing was performed on CD4+ T cells from PBMCs. This clonotype was obtained from a human donor with Susac syndrome.

The CDR3 sequence: CSVEAQVGEKLFF. CDR3 DNA sequence: TGCAGCGTTGAAGCCCAGGTTGGTGAAAAACTGTTTTTT. The rearrangement links TRBV29-1 to TRBJ1-4; no reliable D call. Germline V gene data show CDR1 as SQVTM and CDR2 as ANQGSEA. CDR3 size: 13 residues. V lost 1 base to trimming and J lost 7 bases, with 10 bases between them.